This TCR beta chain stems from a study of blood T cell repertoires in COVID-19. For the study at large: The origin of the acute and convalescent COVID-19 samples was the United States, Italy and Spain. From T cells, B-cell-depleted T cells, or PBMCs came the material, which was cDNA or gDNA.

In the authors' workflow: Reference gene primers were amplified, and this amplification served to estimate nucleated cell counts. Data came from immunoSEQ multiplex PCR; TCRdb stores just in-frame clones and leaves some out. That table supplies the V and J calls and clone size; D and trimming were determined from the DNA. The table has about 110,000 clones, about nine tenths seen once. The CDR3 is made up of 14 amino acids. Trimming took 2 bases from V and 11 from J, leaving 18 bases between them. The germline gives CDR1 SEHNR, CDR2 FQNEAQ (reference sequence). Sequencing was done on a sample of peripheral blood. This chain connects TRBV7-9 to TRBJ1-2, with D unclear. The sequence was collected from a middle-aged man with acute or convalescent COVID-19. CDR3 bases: TGTGCCAGCAGCTTACCCACAAGTCATGACGGGTACACCTTC. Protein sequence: CASSLPTSHDGYTF.